This T cell receptor (beta chain) was sequenced during a study of cytomegalovirus exposure and HLA in healthy donors. Study observations and caveats: Reportedly, a later analysis found an Asian-associated ancestry cluster had fewer N-insertions than the roughly 700-donor mean. Researchers had no immune exposure information except CMV serostatus available. In vitro work confirmed that a few CMV-associated chains recognize CMV antigens.

A multiplex PCR was run with 60 Vbeta primers and 13 Jbeta primers. Sequenced by immunoSEQ multiplex PCR; TCRdb stores in-frame clones only, minus some. The table records roughly 110,000 clones, roughly 70% of them present only once. Regarding this clone: Its antigen is as yet unknown.

Input material: PBMCs. The TCR sequence derives from a woman aged 40 to 55 in good health and CMV-seropositive.

Written as DNA, the CDR3 is TGTGCCAGCAGCGTAGCGGGGGGGTTCAATGAGCAGTTCTTC. Amino acids: CASSVAGGFNEQFF. This chain links TRBV9 with TRBJ2-1; TRBD2 matches at 8 bases. Germline V gene data show CDR1 as SGDLS and CDR2 as YYNGEE. Trimming took 0 bases from V and 6 from J; bases not matched to a gene: 2. The CDR3 contains 14 residues. The complete variable domain, with remaining parts taken from reference TRBV9 and TRBJ2-1, reads DSGVTQTPKHLITATGQRVTLRCSPRSGDLSVYWYQQSLDQGLQFLIQYYNGEERAKGNILERFSAQQFPDLHSELNLSSLELGDSALYFCASSVAGGFNEQFFGPGTRLTVL.